The rows below give T cell receptor beta chains drawn from one sample of a study of blood T cell repertoires in COVID-19. The repertoire was sequenced with immunoSEQ multiplex PCR; TCRdb's copy has only in-frame clones and lacks some. Among fewer than 95,000 clones listed, 88% were seen once. Sequencing was carried out using peripheral blood. All receptors come from a man aged 60 to 75 with acute or convalescent COVID-19. Each CDR3 is given with its conserved first and last residue. The D gene is left open where the match is weak. Clone size is given for some rows only: seen once, a few or many times, or a class if the clone is expanded.

V gene	D gene	J gene	clone size	CDR3 length	CDR3 DNA	CDR3 protein
TRBV5-1	TRBD2	TRBJ2-3	-	15	TGCGCCAGCAGCCCCCTAGCGGGTGTCGCAGATACGCAGTATTTT	CASSPLAGVADTQYF
TRBV5-1	-	TRBJ2-3	-	14	TGCGCCAGCAGCAGGGAGCGAAGCACAGATACGCAGTATTTT	CASSRERSTDTQYF
TRBV3-1/TRBV3-2	TRBD2	TRBJ2-7	-	14	TGTGCCAGCAGGACGAGCGGGGTCCCCTACGAGCAGTACTTC	CASRTSGVPYEQYF
TRBV23-1	-	TRBJ2-3	-	20	TGCGCCAGCAGTCAATCGCCGGGATCGGTTCCACCTTCGAGCACAGATACGCAGTATTTT	CASSQSPGSVPPSSTDTQYF
TRBV5-6	TRBD1	TRBJ1-5	-	15	TGTGCCAGCAGCCTGGGACAGTATAGCAATCAGCCCCAGCATTTT	CASSLGQYSNQPQHF
TRBV3-1/TRBV3-2	-	TRBJ1-5	-	13	TGTGCCAGCAGCCGACAGGGCAATCAGCCCCAGCATTTT	CASSRQGNQPQHF
TRBV5-1	-	TRBJ1-1	once	17	TGCGCCAGCAGCCAGGGACAATGGATTAGCATGAACACTGAAGCTTTCTTT	CASSQGQWISMNTEAFF
TRBV30	TRBD1	TRBJ1-6	-	17	TGTGCCTGGAGTAGTGGTTCGGGACAGGGGCGACCTCGGGCCCTCCACTTT	CAWSSGSGQGRPRALHF
TRBV7-2	-	TRBJ1-2	-	13	TGTGCCAGCAGCTCGCGGAGAATCTATGGCTACACCTTC	CASSSRRIYGYTF
TRBV5-1	TRBD2	TRBJ2-7	-	16	TGCGCCAGCAGCCCGGGTCGACTAGCGGGAAATTACGAGCAGTACTTC	CASSPGRLAGNYEQYF
TRBV3-1/TRBV3-2	-	TRBJ2-7	-	15	TGTGCCAGCAGCCAAGGGGCAACAGGGTCCTACGAGCAGTACTTC	CASSQGATGSYEQYF
TRBV15	-	TRBJ1-1	-	14	TGTGCCACCAGCAACCGAGAACGAAACACTGAAGCTTTCTTT	CATSNRERNTEAFF
TRBV2	-	TRBJ1-1	once	15	TGTGCCAGCAGGGCCGGTATTCGATCGGGCACTGAAGCTTTCTTT	CASRAGIRSGTEAFF
TRBV6-6	-	TRBJ1-2	-	15	TGTGCCAGCAGTTACTCCCCCCTGACTGATTATGGCTACACCTTC	CASSYSPLTDYGYTF
TRBV7-9	-	TRBJ1-1	-	13	TGTGCCAGCAGCTTAGGACAGGCTTCTGAAGCTTTCTTT	CASSLGQASEAFF
TRBV14	-	TRBJ1-5	once	14	TGTGCCAGCAGCTTACAGGGCTTCAATCAGCCCCAGCATTTT	CASSLQGFNQPQHF
TRBV7-3	TRBD1	TRBJ1-1	-	14	TGTGCCAGCAGCGCTGACAGGGGTTGGACTGAAGCTTTCTTT	CASSADRGWTEAFF
TRBV4-2	-	TRBJ1-1	-	17	TGTGCCACCAAAGAAAGGGGTGGGGAGGGCATGAACACTGAAGCTTTCTTT	CATKERGGEGMNTEAFF
TRBV5-4	TRBD1	TRBJ1-4	-	17	TGTGCCAGCAGCTTGTCCGTCCTGACAGGGGCTGGTGAAAAACTGTTTTTT	CASSLSVLTGAGEKLFF
TRBV9	-	TRBJ1-3	-	14	TGTGCCAGCAGCGCCACAGGGTTCGGAAACACCATATATTTT	CASSATGFGNTIYF
TRBV5-1	TRBD2	TRBJ2-1	-	16	TGCGCCAGCAGCCCGGGACTAGCGGACACCTACAATGAGCAGTTCTTC	CASSPGLADTYNEQFF
TRBV6-5	-	TRBJ1-2	-	16	TGTGCCAGCAGTTACGGGTCCAAGCAGGGTAACTATGGCTACACCTTC	CASSYGSKQGNYGYTF
TRBV6-1	-	TRBJ2-3	-	13	TGTGCCAGCAGTGAATATCGTGGAGGTACGCAGTATTTT	CASSEYRGGTQYF
TRBV30	-	TRBJ1-1	few	15	TGTGCCTGGAGTGCTCTTGGGTCGGGGAACACTGAAGCTTTCTTT	CAWSALGSGNTEAFF
TRBV19	TRBD2	TRBJ2-5	-	13	TGTGCCAGTAGTTCCAGCGGGAGAGAGACCCAGTACTTC	CASSSSGRETQYF
TRBV10-3	TRBD1	TRBJ1-5	-	14	TGTGCCATCGGCGTGGACAGGGGCCGTCAGCCCCAGCATTTT	CAIGVDRGRQPQHF
TRBV6-5	-	TRBJ1-6	-	14	TGTGCCAGCACGAGGGCCTCCTATAATTCACCCCTCCACTTT	CASTRASYNSPLHF
TRBV18	-	TRBJ1-6	-	16	TGTGCCAGCTCACGAGAGAGAAGCTCCTATAATTCACCCCTCCACTTT	CASSRERSSYNSPLHF
TRBV7-3	TRBD1	TRBJ1-6	-	13	TGTGCCAGCAGCCTTGACAGGGCCTCACCCCTCCACTTT	CASSLDRASPLHF
TRBV20-1	TRBD2	TRBJ2-1	-	17	TGCAGTGCTAGTAAACTAGCGGGAGTTTTGGTGGGCAATGAGCAGTTCTTC	CSASKLAGVLVGNEQFF
TRBV4-2	-	TRBJ2-7	-	13	TGTGCCAGCAGCCAAGATCGAGGCGTCGAGCAGTACTTC	CASSQDRGVEQYF
TRBV5-1	TRBD1	TRBJ2-3	-	15	TGCGCCAGCAGCTTGGGGCAGGGGGCGGCAGATACGCAGTATTTT	CASSLGQGAADTQYF
TRBV4-1	TRBD1	TRBJ1-5	-	15	TGCGCCAGCAGCCAGCGACAGGGGACCAATCAGCCCCAGCATTTT	CASSQRQGTNQPQHF
TRBV18	-	TRBJ2-5	-	15	TGTGCCAGCTCACCAGAGGTGGGCAGGGCGGAGACCCAGTACTTC	CASSPEVGRAETQYF
TRBV14	TRBD1	TRBJ2-7	-	15	TGTGCCAGCAGCCAAGATCTGGGACAGGGTTACGAGCAGTACTTC	CASSQDLGQGYEQYF
TRBV19	-	TRBJ1-2	-	15	TGTGCCAGTAGATCCACGCCACAGAGCAACTATGGCTACACCTTC	CASRSTPQSNYGYTF
TRBV5-1	TRBD1	TRBJ2-7	-	17	TGCGCCAGCAGCGGCGGAACCTTTGGACAGGGGAACTACGAGCAGTACTTC	CASSGGTFGQGNYEQYF
TRBV27	TRBD2	TRBJ2-7	-	14	TGTGCCAGCAGTTTCTCCGGGAGGCCCTACGAGCAGTACTTC	CASSFSGRPYEQYF
TRBV27	-	TRBJ1-1	-	12	TGTGCCAGCAGTTCGATCGGGACTGAAGCTTTCTTT	CASSSIGTEAFF
TRBV12-3/TRBV12-4	TRBD2	TRBJ2-7	-	11	TGTGCCAGCCGGGGGAGGGGCGAGCAGTACTTC	CASRGRGEQYF
TRBV14	TRBD1	TRBJ1-1	-	14	TGTGCCAGCAGCCAAGGGTTGACAGGGATGGAAGCTTTCTTT	CASSQGLTGMEAFF
TRBV29-1	TRBD1	TRBJ1-1	-	12	TGCAGCACAGGGGTTGAGAACACTGAAGCTTTCTTT	CSTGVENTEAFF
TRBV10-3	-	TRBJ1-3	-	14	TGTGCCATCAGATCGGACAACTCTGGAAACACCATATATTTT	CAIRSDNSGNTIYF
TRBV29-1	-	TRBJ1-6	-	14	TGCAGCGTTGAAGAGGTGCAGGGGCGGGCAGACCTCCACTTT	CSVEEVQGRADLHF
TRBV21-1	-	TRBJ2-5	-	15	TGTGCCAGCATTCGGCGGGGGGGTAGACAAGAGACCCAGTACTTC	CASIRRGGRQETQYF
TRBV5-1	TRBD1	TRBJ1-1	-	13	TGCGCCAGCAGCTTGGATCGGACAGGGGGTAGCTTCTTT	CASSLDRTGGSFF
TRBV19	-	TRBJ2-3	once	13	TGTGCCAGTAGGACCCAAGGGGCAGATACGCAGTATTTT	CASRTQGADTQYF
TRBV19	-	TRBJ2-1	-	16	TGTGCCAGTAGATGGGTCGTACAAGCGCCCTACAATGAGCAGTTCTTC	CASRWVVQAPYNEQFF
TRBV11-1	-	TRBJ2-2	-	15	TGTGCCAGCAGCACCCGGGACTCGAACACCGGGGAGCTGTTTTTT	CASSTRDSNTGELFF
TRBV14	TRBD2	TRBJ2-5	-	15	TGTGCCAGCAGCCCGGTCCAGCGGGGGAGGGAGACCCAGTACTTC	CASSPVQRGRETQYF
TRBV19	TRBD2	TRBJ2-3	-	16	TGTGCCAGTAGTATGCCTAGCGGGGGGCTGGCAGATACGCAGTATTTT	CASSMPSGGLADTQYF
TRBV12-3/TRBV12-4	TRBD1	TRBJ1-4	-	13	TGTGCCAGCAGTCAGAGACAGGGGGAAAAACTGTTTTTT	CASSQRQGEKLFF
TRBV3-1/TRBV3-2	-	TRBJ1-2	-	16	TGTGCCAGCAGGCCACACGGCAGGGCGGCTAACTATGGCTACACCTTC	CASRPHGRAANYGYTF
TRBV3-1/TRBV3-2	-	TRBJ1-4	-	18	TGTGCCAGCAGCGCAAGCTGGGTTCTCAGGGAATTTAATGAAAAACTGTTTTTT	CASSASWVLREFNEKLFF